This T cell receptor (beta chain) is from a study of cytomegalovirus exposure and HLA in healthy donors. Findings and limits, study-wide: The listing of roughly 160 TCR beta chains classed them as cytomegalovirus-associated.

Germline V gives CDR1 SNHLY, CDR2 FYNNEI. The CDR3 extends over 14 amino acids. Between the trimmed V and J ends, which lost 1 base and 8 bases, there was a span of 14 bases. In regard to this clone: The antigen is not known.

The assay was immunoSEQ multiplex PCR, and TCRdb's table has in-frame clones only and misses some. Among about 130,000 clones listed, roughly 89% were seen once. Sequencing was carried out using PBMCs. The receptor's source is a woman under 30 in good health and CMV-seronegative. This chain uses TRBV2 with TRBJ1-2; possible D gene TRBD1, 5 bases. The CDR3 DNA sequence: TGTGCCAGCAGTGAAGAGGGCAGGGCCAGGGGCTACACCTTC. It yields the protein CASSEEGRARGYTF.